This TCR beta chain originates from a study of T-cell reconstitution after alpha-beta-depleted transplantation in children. V was cut by 2 bases and J by 3 bases, with 17 bases left in between. The CDR3 covers 16 residues. This sample's TCRbeta library carried unique molecular identifier barcodes. A single record per CDR3 protein comes from TCRdb applying MiXCR to the PCR reads. The data hold more than 550,000 distinct CDR3 sequences, with roughly a tenth observed a single time. This TCR was recovered from a human donor who donated a stem cell graft to a child with acute myeloid leukemia. The rearrangement joins TRBV12-3 or TRBV12-4 to TRBJ2-7; TRBD2 is a possible D gene (5 bases). The starting material was PBMCs from the stem cell graft donor, obtained from the stem cell graft. CDR3 sequence (DNA): TGTGCCAGCAGTTTACGCTCCCCGGGGTCAAACTACGAGCAGTACTTC. It is translated as CASSLRSPGSNYEQYF.